Listed below are T cell receptor beta chains from one sample, sequenced in a study of T cell responses to AZD1222 COVID-19 vaccine. Produced via immunoSEQ multiplex PCR; TCRdb's table is partial and in-frame only. This table has about 100,000 clones, around nine tenths appearing once. The sample consisted of peripheral blood, taken on day 0 of AZD1222 vaccination. The receptors were gathered from an adult in good health. The CDR3 runs from the conserved cysteine through the conserved F or W. The order of the fields is D gene, clone size, J gene, V gene, CDR3 DNA, CDR3 protein. The D gene is left open where the match is weak. The size field is filled for only some rows; it gives once, few, many or a size class.

TRBD1 once TRBJ1-5 TRBV7-2 TGTGCCAGCAGCCTACAGGGGGTAAGCAATCAGCCCCAGCATTTT CASSLQGVSNQPQHF
- - TRBJ1-2 TRBV2 TGTGCCAGCAGTATACAGGCTAACTATGGCTACACCTTC CASSIQANYGYTF
- - TRBJ1-5 TRBV7-2 TGTGCCAGCAGCTTACGGGGACGGTGGGATAGTCAGCCCCAGCATTTT CASSLRGRWDSQPQHF
- - TRBJ2-7 TRBV6-5 TGTGCCAGCAGCTACACTTACGGACCCTACGAGCAGTACTTC CASSYTYGPYEQYF
- - TRBJ1-4 TRBV27 TGTGCCAGCACCAGGACTGCTTATAATGAAAAACTGTTTTTT CASTRTAYNEKLFF
- - TRBJ1-1 TRBV5-1 TGCGCCAGCAGTCTCACCTCAGATCGTCAGGGGATTAGGACTGAAGCTTTCTTT CASSLTSDRQGIRTEAFF
- few TRBJ2-2 TRBV7-2 TGTGCCAGCAGGGACCGGAGGGCCGCCACCGGGGAGCTGTTTTTT CASRDRRAATGELFF
- few TRBJ2-7 TRBV19 TGTGCCAGTAGTATGCTCGGGCAGGCTAGATACTACGAGCAGTACTTC CASSMLGQARYYEQYF
- - TRBJ2-3 TRBV5-1 TGCGCCAGCAGCTCCCTGCTAGGCACAGATACGCAGTATTTT CASSSLLGTDTQYF
- - TRBJ1-1 TRBV28 TGTGCCAGCACCGGGCCCATCGGAACTGAAGCTTTCTTT CASTGPIGTEAFF
TRBD1 - TRBJ1-2 TRBV6-5 TGTGCCAGCAGTTATAGAGGACAGGGTAGCTATGGCTACACCTTC CASSYRGQGSYGYTF
- - TRBJ1-1 TRBV25-1 TGTGCCAGCAGTGCGGTCTGGAACACTGAAGCTTTCTTT CASSAVWNTEAFF
- - TRBJ1-3 TRBV3-1/TRBV3-2 TGTGCCAGCAGCCAGGACCCGGGGGGATTGGGAAACACCATATATTTT CASSQDPGGLGNTIYF
- - TRBJ1-5 TRBV2 TGTGCCAGCAGTGAAGGACTGAGCAATCAGCCCCAGCATTTT CASSEGLSNQPQHF
- few TRBJ2-7 TRBV7-6 TGTGCCAGCAGCTTAGAGGCATCAGGGAGCTCCTACGAGCAGTACTTC CASSLEASGSSYEQYF
TRBD1 - TRBJ1-2 TRBV5-1 TGCGCCAGCCGTATGTTGGACAGGGACTATGGCTACACCTTC CASRMLDRDYGYTF
- - TRBJ1-1 TRBV12-3/TRBV12-4 TGTGCCAGCAGTCCTAGGGGTTTCACTGAAGCTTTCTTT CASSPRGFTEAFF
- few TRBJ1-5 TRBV27 TGTGCCAGCAGGGCGCAGGACGGACTCATTGGATCCCAGCATTTT CASRAQDGLIGSQHF
- - TRBJ1-5 TRBV7-2 TGTACCAGCAGCTTAGGGGCTCAGCCCCAGCATTTT CTSSLGAQPQHF
- - TRBJ1-2 TRBV12-3/TRBV12-4 TGTGCCAGCGGACAGATTAACTATGGCTACACCTTC CASGQINYGYTF
TRBD1 few TRBJ1-5 TRBV10-2 TGCGCCAGCAAGCGGGACAGGAGTAGCAATCAGCCCCAGCATTTT CASKRDRSSNQPQHF
TRBD1 - TRBJ1-2 TRBV19 TGTGCCAGTAGTCCGAGGACAGGGGGCAACTATGGCTACACCTTC CASSPRTGGNYGYTF
- - TRBJ2-7 TRBV7-2 TGTGCCAGCAGCTTAAGAACAGAGAGCTCCTACGAGCAGTACTTC CASSLRTESSYEQYF
TRBD1 once TRBJ2-7 TRBV2 TGTGCCAGCCAAGAGGACAAGGGGGCTCCGTACTTC CASQEDKGAPYF
TRBD1 once TRBJ1-1 TRBV5-1 TGCGCCAGCAGCTCAAGACAGGGGAGGGGCACTGAAGCTTTCTTT CASSSRQGRGTEAFF
- - TRBJ2-5 TRBV4-1 TGCGCCAGCAGCCAACCCCACATAGAGACCCAGTACTTC CASSQPHIETQYF
TRBD1 - TRBJ2-7 TRBV5-1 TGCGCCAGCAGCCAGCGGGACAGGGCCTACGAGCAGTACTTC CASSQRDRAYEQYF
TRBD2 - TRBJ2-1 TRBV7-8 TGTGCCAGCAGCGTAACGGGGCTAGCGGGTATTTACAATGAGCAGTTCTTC CASSVTGLAGIYNEQFF
- - TRBJ2-6 TRBV27 TGTGCCAGCAGTTTAAAGGCGTTGGGGGCCAACGTCCTGACTTTC CASSLKALGANVLTF
- once TRBJ1-2 TRBV14 TGTGCCAGCAGCCAAGTTGAAAGGGACACGGGGGGCTACACCTTC CASSQVERDTGGYTF
- - TRBJ1-1 TRBV27 TGTGCCAGCAGTTCTCGACGCGGCCGTGCTTTCTTT CASSSRRGRAFF
- - TRBJ1-3 TRBV4-3 TGCGCCAGCAGCCAAGGGAGGGGAGGAGGTAACACCATATATTTT CASSQGRGGGNTIYF
- - TRBJ2-5 TRBV27 TGTGCCAGCAGTTTATCGAAGAACATTGGGGAGACCCAGTACTTC CASSLSKNIGETQYF
- - TRBJ2-6 TRBV27 TGTGCCAGCAAAACGGGACGGGGCTACTCTGGGGCCAACGTCCTGACTTTC CASKTGRGYSGANVLTF
- - TRBJ2-5 TRBV29-1 TGCAGCGTTTGGGGGCTCGAAGAGACCCAGTACTTC CSVWGLEETQYF
- - TRBJ2-2 TRBV6-5 TGTGCCAGCATCCGAGGAGAGGGTGTCACCGGGGAGCTGTTTTTT CASIRGEGVTGELFF
TRBD1 once TRBJ2-7 TRBV13 TGTGCCAGCAGCCCAGGGGACAGGGGCACCTACGAGCAGTACTTC CASSPGDRGTYEQYF
- - TRBJ1-3 TRBV7-2 TGTGCCAGCACCACATCTGGAAACACCATATATTTT CASTTSGNTIYF
- medium-sized TRBJ1-5 TRBV7-2 TGTGCCAGCAGCGTAGGAGGAGGGGGAGGGGGGCCCCAGCATTTT CASSVGGGGGGPQHF
- - TRBJ2-7 TRBV7-2 TGTGCCAGCAGCCTTGGAGTGGGGAGCTCCTACGAGCAGTACTTC CASSLGVGSSYEQYF
- - TRBJ1-5 TRBV7-9 TGTGCCAGCACTACGGGGACGGCAGGGCAGCCCCAGCATTTT CASTTGTAGQPQHF